The entry that follows covers one T cell receptor beta chain sequence. Its recognized antigen is unknown. No clone much larger than this one lies a single base away; base qualities are absent. Different DNA sequences within this sample yield the same CDR3. Its CDR3 holds 11 amino acids, cysteine through phenylalanine. CDR3 DNA only is kept here, 33 bases in frame from base 1. In the germline V gene (reference sequence), CDR1 corresponds to DFQATT and CDR2 to SNEGSKA. V lost 5 bases and J lost 4 bases; the stretch between them is 9 bases long. The donors were healthy, HIV-negative adults with no recently reported acute infections or vaccinations. Only Caucasian adults living in Nashville, Tennessee, USA were represented among the donors. CD4+ T cells were enriched through magnetic negative selection, after which naive cells were positively selected on CD45RA and the remaining negative fraction served as the memory subset. After blood collection by leukapheresis, PBMCs were isolated using Ficoll-Histopaque density gradient centrifugation and then cryopreserved in the vapor phase of liquid nitrogen. Purity and quantity of every magnetically sorted T cell population were checked by analytical flow cytometry. Genomic DNA was isolated from each sorted fraction and quantified by UV absorbance on a Nanodrop 2000c.

The data are from a study of shared clonotypes between healthy human individuals (dated by TCRdb to 2018 to 2020). In the study overall: A couple of women and three men aged 18 to 49 years were included in the cohort. For each donor, CD4 naive and CD4 memory were each given three plates, CD8 naive was given two plates, and CD8 memory was given one plate. The study deeply sequenced blood TCR repertoires of five healthy adults to estimate repertoire size and the extent of clonotype sharing between individuals. To increase sequencing depth and limit assay-specific biases, TCR repertoire library preparation and sequencing were carried out by different laboratories using diverse techniques. Leukapheresis yielded between about 0.94 and 9.5 billion PBMCs per donor.

Using the deep immunoSEQ assay, multiplex PCR amplified TCR CDR3 regions from genomic DNA. Extracted genomic DNA from each cell subset was distributed evenly across all wells of several immunoSEQ 96-well plates, and each plate was treated as a replicate. For sorted subsets, each replicate PCR was loaded with approximately 200 ng genomic DNA, equivalent to 30,000 or so T cell genomes. Purified libraries were quantified with a Qubit 3.0 fluorometer, sized on a Bioanalyzer 2100, and re-quantified with the KAPA Library Quantification kit. Every immunoSEQ 96-well plate was sequenced on a dedicated single-read 150-cycle Illumina NextSeq 550 flow cell. Per the authors' processing: Because the immunoSEQ output held only junctional sequences and lacked quality scores, the filtering could not match the filtering applied to full-length reads. To assign V/J genes and CDR3, sequences were annotated against IMGT germline references using PyIR, a Python wrapper for IgBLAST v1.9. Reads with weak V/J assignments (E-value above 1e-6), missing CDR3, stop codons, out-of-frame junctions, or ambiguous translated residues were removed. A V3J clonotype was defined by an identical inferred V gene, J gene, and CDR3 amino acid sequence. Percentage overlap between repertoires was computed as shared unique clonotypes divided by the size of the smaller repertoire. Three approaches were used to assess repertoire richness: RTK rarefaction, the Chao1 estimator, and Recon v2.1 estimates of unobserved clonotypes. For all TCRbeta clonotypes obtained by the gDNA method from several donors, generation probabilities were computed with OLGA. TCRdb carries this immuneACCESS record with in-frame sequences only. Its versions omit some clonotypes, under half of them owing to an unresolved V gene in the studies checked, with the rest unexplained. That table is the source of V, J and clone size, and D and trimming were worked out from the DNA. The sample data list 2 million to 3 million clones, and 93% of these were observed just once. 0.36% of the sample lies in the top ten.

The full study reports these points: Sampling was restricted to blood, and TCR repertoires in tissue are likely to differ from TCR repertoires in blood. Rarefaction of sorted-subset datasets indicated incomplete sequencing despite the large sequencing depth. Because the study included only a small number of donors, the genetic and exposure-history diversity represented was limited. Naive subsets generally had larger estimated clonotype richness than memory subsets. Across a handful of donors, around 5% of naive CD4, approximately 3.6% of naive CD8, around 2.5% of memory CD4, and roughly 0.4% of memory CD8 clonotypes were shared. Clonotypes shared by all four sorted-subset donors showed higher generation probabilities than non-shared clonotypes. Based on pairwise subsampling, the degree of clonotype sharing among donors was expected to be affected by sequencing depth.

Recombination connected TRBV20-1 to TRBJ2-7, with the D gene too uncertain to name. The TCR was taken from a man younger than 35 in good health. Some clones in this sample may be carry-over from other donors' samples. Sequencing used naive CD4+ T cells from PBMCs. In light of the paper, this sample's cell subset or site label describes: CD45RA+ positively selected. The DNA sequence is as follows: TGCAGTGCTCCAAGAGGATACGAGCAGTACTTC. Translated, it gives CSAPRGYEQYF.